The present T cell receptor beta chain was sequenced within a study of T cell repertoires in cytomegalovirus infection. On the study more broadly: Evidence of both CMV infection and a matching HLA type came from public TCR beta signatures.

TCRdb re-derived calls from the reads in MiXCR, one entry per CDR3 protein. In the table there are about 740,000 distinct CDR3 sequences, roughly 36% of which are singletons. This CDR3 region has 12 residues. V was cut by 6 bases and J by 8 bases, with 11 bases left in between. Germline V gene data show CDR1 as ENHRY and CDR2 as SYGVKD. In this sample, this clonotype turned up a few times. The source is a human donor in good health (CMV status not recorded). Some clones in this sample may be carry-over from other donors' samples. The source material was PBMCs. This chain joins TRBV10-3 and TRBJ2-1; D gene uncertain. CDR3 sequence: CAISPTVHEQFF. CDR3 coding DNA: TGTGCCATCAGCCCTACAGTACATGAGCAGTTCTTC.